This T cell receptor beta chain was observed in a study of T cells in Graves' hyperthyroidism and ophthalmopathy. Germline V gives CDR1 MNHNS, CDR2 SASEGT. V was shortened by 2 bases and J by 10 bases, with 15 bases between the two germline ends. The length of the CDR3 is 15 residues. RNA transcripts yielded amplified TCR beta CDR3 regions. Researchers ran a first-round RT-PCR on the TCR CDR3 using the HTBI primer set. TCRdb independently ran MiXCR on the multiplex PCR reads; one entry per CDR3 protein. In the table there are more than 500,000 distinct CDR3 sequences, around 16% of which are singletons.

The sample consisted of blood. The receptor comes from a woman in her 30s with Graves' hyperthyroidism. The chain carries TRBV6-1 and TRBJ1-6; D is possibly TRBD1 (6 bases). CDR3 loop: CASSEFWGGQSPLHF. The DNA of the CDR3 is TGTGCCAGCAGTGAATTTTGGGGAGGACAGTCACCCCTCCACTTT.